A selection of T cell receptor beta chains follows, all from one sample in a study of cytomegalovirus exposure and HLA in healthy donors. The method was immunoSEQ multiplex PCR; TCRdb's version includes in-frame clones alone and lacks a portion of them. The data hold roughly 120,000 clones, with over 65% observed a single time. Source material: PBMCs. The receptors derive from a woman aged 40 to 50 in good health and CMV-seropositive. Both conserved end residues are part of each CDR3. Fields, in order: CDR3 DNA, CDR3 protein, J gene, V gene, clone size, D gene. D genes are given only for firm matches. Size is omitted from some rows. Given values are once, few, many or a class for expanded clones.

cdr3_nt: TGTGCCAGCAGAACAGGGTCCAGAGGCGAGCAGTACTTC; cdr3_aa: CASRTGSRGEQYF; j_call: TRBJ2-7; v_call: TRBV6-5; clone_size: few; d_call: .
cdr3_nt: TGTGCCACCAGCAGAGCGGACAGGGAGTTAGCTGAAGCTTTCTTT; cdr3_aa: CATSRADRELAEAFF; j_call: TRBJ1-1; v_call: TRBV15; clone_size: .; d_call: TRBD1
cdr3_nt: TGTGCCAGTGCACGGGGGACTCCTGGAAACACCATATATTTT; cdr3_aa: CASARGTPGNTIYF; j_call: TRBJ1-3; v_call: TRBV2; clone_size: .; d_call: .
cdr3_nt: TGCGCCAGCAGTATAGCGGGGGGGACGGGGGAGCAGTACTTC; cdr3_aa: CASSIAGGTGEQYF; j_call: TRBJ2-7; v_call: TRBV10-2; clone_size: .; d_call: TRBD2
cdr3_nt: TGTGCCAGCAGCTCATATTGGGGGGGGGCTGAAGCTTTCTTT; cdr3_aa: CASSSYWGGAEAFF; j_call: TRBJ1-1; v_call: TRBV5-4; clone_size: few; d_call: .
cdr3_nt: TGTGCCAGTACCATCGGGGGGGCTAGCAATCAGCCCCAGCATTTT; cdr3_aa: CASTIGGASNQPQHF; j_call: TRBJ1-5; v_call: TRBV19; clone_size: .; d_call: .
cdr3_nt: TGTGCCAGCAGCCCGACACGCAACCTCTATGGCTACACCTTC; cdr3_aa: CASSPTRNLYGYTF; j_call: TRBJ1-2; v_call: TRBV11-2; clone_size: .; d_call: .
cdr3_nt: TGTGCCAGCAGGCGTTACGGGACAGGGGGCAGGGGGAACACTGAAGCTTTCTTT; cdr3_aa: CASRRYGTGGRGNTEAFF; j_call: TRBJ1-1; v_call: TRBV21-1; clone_size: .; d_call: .
cdr3_nt: TGTGCCAGCAGTGGGCAGGGAGGAAACACCATATATTTT; cdr3_aa: CASSGQGGNTIYF; j_call: TRBJ1-3; v_call: TRBV2; clone_size: few; d_call: .
cdr3_nt: TGTGCCAGCAGCCCATTTACAGGGGTCAATGAGCAGTTCTTC; cdr3_aa: CASSPFTGVNEQFF; j_call: TRBJ2-1; v_call: TRBV5-4; clone_size: .; d_call: TRBD1
cdr3_nt: TGTGCCAGCAGTGAGGGCGGGAGGGCCTACAATGAGCAGTTCTTC; cdr3_aa: CASSEGGRAYNEQFF; j_call: TRBJ2-1; v_call: TRBV2; clone_size: .; d_call: TRBD2
cdr3_nt: TGTGCCAGCAGCTTGGGCGGGGGGGAGACCCAGTACTTC; cdr3_aa: CASSLGGGETQYF; j_call: TRBJ2-5; v_call: TRBV7-3; clone_size: once; d_call: TRBD2
cdr3_nt: TGCGCCAGCAGACTAGCGGGGGGCTTAAATGAGCAGTTCTTC; cdr3_aa: CASRLAGGLNEQFF; j_call: TRBJ2-1; v_call: TRBV10-2; clone_size: few; d_call: TRBD2
cdr3_nt: TGCAGCGTTGCCCTAGGGGGGGGTAACACTGAAGCTTTCTTT; cdr3_aa: CSVALGGGNTEAFF; j_call: TRBJ1-1; v_call: TRBV29-1; clone_size: .; d_call: .
cdr3_nt: TGTGCCAGCAGGCCCGGGACGGGGGATAATTCACCCCTCCACTTT; cdr3_aa: CASRPGTGDNSPLHF; j_call: TRBJ1-6; v_call: TRBV2; clone_size: .; d_call: .
cdr3_nt: TGTGCCAGCAGCCCCGGACTAGTCGGAGAGCTGTTTTTT; cdr3_aa: CASSPGLVGELFF; j_call: TRBJ2-2; v_call: TRBV11-2; clone_size: once; d_call: TRBD2
cdr3_nt: TGCAGTGCTCGACAGGAGAACACCATATATTTT; cdr3_aa: CSARQENTIYF; j_call: TRBJ1-3; v_call: TRBV20-1; clone_size: .; d_call: .
cdr3_nt: TGTGCCAGCAGCTCAGAGACAGGGGGAATCTATGGCTACACCTTC; cdr3_aa: CASSSETGGIYGYTF; j_call: TRBJ1-2; v_call: TRBV7-9; clone_size: .; d_call: TRBD1
cdr3_nt: TGTGCCATCAGTGAGTCGTTACAGGGGGTAATTGGCTACACCTTC; cdr3_aa: CAISESLQGVIGYTF; j_call: TRBJ1-2; v_call: TRBV10-3; clone_size: .; d_call: TRBD1
cdr3_nt: TGCGCCAGCAGCTTCAATGGACAGGGAGACGAGCAGTACTTC; cdr3_aa: CASSFNGQGDEQYF; j_call: TRBJ2-7; v_call: TRBV5-1; clone_size: .; d_call: TRBD1
cdr3_nt: TGTGCCAGCAGCTTAACCCCGGGACATAAGGCCTATGGCTACACCTTC; cdr3_aa: CASSLTPGHKAYGYTF; j_call: TRBJ1-2; v_call: TRBV7-9; clone_size: few; d_call: .
cdr3_nt: TGTGCCAGTAGTATAGGCAGGTATCAGCCCCAGCATTTT; cdr3_aa: CASSIGRYQPQHF; j_call: TRBJ1-5; v_call: TRBV19; clone_size: .; d_call: .
cdr3_nt: TGTGCCGGGACTAGCGGGAGTAAAGACGAGCAGTACTTC; cdr3_aa: CAGTSGSKDEQYF; j_call: TRBJ2-7; v_call: TRBV30; clone_size: .; d_call: TRBD2
cdr3_nt: TGTGCCAGCAGCCCGGGAGGGAATGAGCAGTACTTC; cdr3_aa: CASSPGGNEQYF; j_call: TRBJ2-7; v_call: TRBV13; clone_size: .; d_call: TRBD2
cdr3_nt: TGTGCCAGCAGCGCGGGACTACACAGTACCCAAGAGACCCAGTACTTC; cdr3_aa: CASSAGLHSTQETQYF; j_call: TRBJ2-5; v_call: TRBV9; clone_size: .; d_call: TRBD2
cdr3_nt: TGTGCCAGTAGTGGGGACAGGACAGATACGCAGTATTTT; cdr3_aa: CASSGDRTDTQYF; j_call: TRBJ2-3; v_call: TRBV19; clone_size: few; d_call: TRBD1
cdr3_nt: TGTGCCAGCAGCTTGGCCTCAGGGGTTGGTGGCTACACCTTC; cdr3_aa: CASSLASGVGGYTF; j_call: TRBJ1-2; v_call: TRBV5-4; clone_size: .; d_call: .
cdr3_nt: TGTGCCAGCAGCAGCCCGGGACAGATAACCTACGAGCAGTACTTC; cdr3_aa: CASSSPGQITYEQYF; j_call: TRBJ2-7; v_call: TRBV5-6; clone_size: .; d_call: TRBD1
cdr3_nt: TGTGCCAGCTCACCTGGCAGGGCGCTGATCTACGAGCAGTACTTC; cdr3_aa: CASSPGRALIYEQYF; j_call: TRBJ2-7; v_call: TRBV18; clone_size: few; d_call: .
cdr3_nt: TGTGCCAGCAGCTTTTACACAGATACGCAGTATTTT; cdr3_aa: CASSFYTDTQYF; j_call: TRBJ2-3; v_call: TRBV5-4; clone_size: .; d_call: .
cdr3_nt: TGTGCCATCAGTGAGTCGTTGGTTTTAGCAGATACGCAGTATTTT; cdr3_aa: CAISESLVLADTQYF; j_call: TRBJ2-3; v_call: TRBV10-3; clone_size: .; d_call: .
cdr3_nt: TGTGCCAGCAGCTTAGGGACTAACACCGGGGAGCTGTTTTTT; cdr3_aa: CASSLGTNTGELFF; j_call: TRBJ2-2; v_call: TRBV7-2; clone_size: once; d_call: .
cdr3_nt: TGTGCCAGCAGCCAAAGCGGGAGGGCAGATACGCAGTATTTT; cdr3_aa: CASSQSGRADTQYF; j_call: TRBJ2-3; v_call: TRBV7-3; clone_size: .; d_call: TRBD2
cdr3_nt: TGTGCCAGTAGTACCAACCGGATTAGAGGGGGGGGTGATACGCAGTATTTT; cdr3_aa: CASSTNRIRGGGDTQYF; j_call: TRBJ2-3; v_call: TRBV19; clone_size: .; d_call: .
cdr3_nt: TGTGCCAGCAGTGAACAGGAAGAAGCTTTCTTT; cdr3_aa: CASSEQEEAFF; j_call: TRBJ1-1; v_call: TRBV6-1; clone_size: .; d_call: .
cdr3_nt: TGTGCTAGTGGTCTAAGCCCCGGGGAGCTGTTTTTT; cdr3_aa: CASGLSPGELFF; j_call: TRBJ2-2; v_call: TRBV12-5; clone_size: .; d_call: .
cdr3_nt: TGTGCCAGCAGCCCAAATTCAGGGCGTTCATACGCCGAGCAGTACTTC; cdr3_aa: CASSPNSGRSYAEQYF; j_call: TRBJ2-7; v_call: TRBV7-8; clone_size: few; d_call: .
cdr3_nt: TGCAGCGTTGAGGGAGGGAGGGCCGGCACCGGGGAGCTGTTTTTT; cdr3_aa: CSVEGGRAGTGELFF; j_call: TRBJ2-2; v_call: TRBV29-1; clone_size: .; d_call: TRBD2
cdr3_nt: TGTGCCAGCAGCTTTACGGGACAGGGGGCCTACGAGCAGTACTTC; cdr3_aa: CASSFTGQGAYEQYF; j_call: TRBJ2-7; v_call: TRBV7-3; clone_size: once; d_call: TRBD1
cdr3_nt: TGCGCCAGCAGCCAAGATCCAGTGACAGGGAACACTGAAGCTTTCTTT; cdr3_aa: CASSQDPVTGNTEAFF; j_call: TRBJ1-1; v_call: TRBV4-3; clone_size: .; d_call: .
cdr3_nt: TGCGCCAGCAGTAAGGAAGACACCCTCTTGATCTTC; cdr3_aa: CASSKEDTLLIF; j_call: TRBJ1-2; v_call: TRBV5-1; clone_size: .; d_call: .
cdr3_nt: TGTGCCAGCAGCCCGCTTCAGGGACAGGGATTGTTAGGGCAGTACTTC; cdr3_aa: CASSPLQGQGLLGQYF; j_call: TRBJ2-7; v_call: TRBV5-8; clone_size: .; d_call: TRBD1
cdr3_nt: TGTGCCAGTACCCAGTCGTCTGGCACAGATACGCAGTATTTT; cdr3_aa: CASTQSSGTDTQYF; j_call: TRBJ2-3; v_call: TRBV19; clone_size: .; d_call: .
cdr3_nt: TGTGCCAGCAGCTTAGCAGGAGGCGGGGAGCTGTTTTTT; cdr3_aa: CASSLAGGGELFF; j_call: TRBJ2-2; v_call: TRBV7-9; clone_size: .; d_call: .
cdr3_nt: TGCGCCAGCAGCTCACTAGAAGTCCAAGAGACCCAGTACTTC; cdr3_aa: CASSSLEVQETQYF; j_call: TRBJ2-5; v_call: TRBV5-1; clone_size: .; d_call: .
cdr3_nt: TGTGCCATCAGTGGGACTAGCGGGAGTGTCAGCTACGAGCAGTACTTC; cdr3_aa: CAISGTSGSVSYEQYF; j_call: TRBJ2-7; v_call: TRBV10-3; clone_size: few; d_call: TRBD2
cdr3_nt: TGTGCCAGTACCGGGACAGGGGGCAATAATGAGCAGTTCTTC; cdr3_aa: CASTGTGGNNEQFF; j_call: TRBJ2-1; v_call: TRBV7-8; clone_size: .; d_call: TRBD1
cdr3_nt: TGTGCCAGCAGCCCTAGGGCGGGGACAGGGGATGAAAAACTGTTTTTT; cdr3_aa: CASSPRAGTGDEKLFF; j_call: TRBJ1-4; v_call: TRBV4-2; clone_size: .; d_call: TRBD1
cdr3_nt: TGTGCCAGCAGCCACTACACAGGGAAAGGAAACACCATATATTTT; cdr3_aa: CASSHYTGKGNTIYF; j_call: TRBJ1-3; v_call: TRBV14; clone_size: .; d_call: .
cdr3_nt: TGCGCCAGCAGCCAAGAGGGAGGGGCTGAAGCTTTCTTT; cdr3_aa: CASSQEGGAEAFF; j_call: TRBJ1-1; v_call: TRBV4-3; clone_size: .; d_call: .
cdr3_nt: TGTGCCATCAACCCGGGACAGACGGGTGAGCAGTTCTTC; cdr3_aa: CAINPGQTGEQFF; j_call: TRBJ2-1; v_call: TRBV10-3; clone_size: .; d_call: TRBD1
cdr3_nt: TGTGCCAGCAGCTTAGGCCATGCGGCCCTCTACGAGCAGTACTTC; cdr3_aa: CASSLGHAALYEQYF; j_call: TRBJ2-7; v_call: TRBV11-2; clone_size: .; d_call: .
cdr3_nt: TGCAGTAACAGGGGCTATGGCTACACCTTC; cdr3_aa: CSNRGYGYTF; j_call: TRBJ1-2; v_call: TRBV20-1; clone_size: .; d_call: TRBD1
cdr3_nt: TGTGCCAGCTTTGGGAGGACAGGGCTGAACACCGGGGAGCTGTTTTTT; cdr3_aa: CASFGRTGLNTGELFF; j_call: TRBJ2-2; v_call: TRBV19; clone_size: once; d_call: TRBD1
cdr3_nt: TGTGCCAGCAGCTTAACGGCTTCGAACACCGGGGAGCTGTTTTTT; cdr3_aa: CASSLTASNTGELFF; j_call: TRBJ2-2; v_call: TRBV7-3; clone_size: once; d_call: .